Shown below are 31 T cell receptor beta chains from a single sample sequenced in a study of shared clonotypes between healthy human individuals. Assay: immunoSEQ multiplex PCR; the TCRdb copy retains only in-frame clones and omits some. The data contain hundreds of thousands of clones, around 78% of them singletons. Sequenced: PBMCs. The receptors stem from a woman aged 40 to 49 in good health. Some clones in this sample may be carry-over from other donors' samples.

The J gene is TRBJ2-3, the V gene TRBV18; D gene ambiguous. The CDR3 contains 14 residues. V was shortened by 2 bases and J by 5 bases, with 11 bases between the two germline ends. The germline gives CDR1 KGHSH, CDR2 LQKENI. The CDR3 is CASSPTQNGDTQYF. As DNA, the CDR3 is TGTGCCAGCTCACCAACCCAAAACGGAGATACGCAGTATTTT.

The CDR3 DNA is TGCGCCAGCAGCCAACACGGGACCCCTCTTGATGGCTACACCTTC. Translating it yields CASSQHGTPLDGYTF. The J gene is TRBJ1-2, the V gene TRBV4-1, with D perhaps TRBD1 (5 bases). Trimming shortened V by 2 bases and J by 6 bases, and 16 bases separated the two germline ends. Germline lookup yields CDR1 MGHRA and CDR2 YSYEKL. The CDR3 loop spans 15 amino acids.

This clone was seen once. The J gene is TRBJ2-7, the V gene TRBV7-8, with 8 bases that match TRBD1. The CDR3 totals 15 residues. Trimming took 2 bases from V and 2 from J; bases not matched to a gene: 5. Germline V gives CDR1 SGHVS, CDR2 FQNEAQ. The CDR3 loop reads CASSLPGTGTYEQYF. The CDR3 coding sequence is TGTGCCAGCAGCTTACCCGGGACAGGAACCTACGAGCAGTACTTC.

About this clone itself: A much more abundant neighbour one base away suggests this may be a read error. This CDR3 is also generated by other DNA sequences in the sample. The chain employs TRBV4-1 and TRBJ1-2, with 7 bases identical to TRBD1. The CDR3 is 14 amino acids. The V gene end was trimmed by 4 bases and the J gene end by 7 bases; junction bases not matched to a gene: 9. Germline V CDR1 and CDR2: MGHRA, YSYEKL. The CDR3 DNA sequence: TGCGCCAGCAGCCGGGAGCCACAGGGGTTTGGCTACACCTTC. Translated, it gives CASSREPQGFGYTF.

The chain couples TRBV4-3 to TRBJ1-3; TRBD1 matches at 8 bases. Germline V gene sequence: CDR1 LGHNA, CDR2 YSLEER. V trimming: 1 base; J trimming: 2 bases; junction bases outside the gene matches: 7. This CDR3 is built from 17 residues. This chain's CDR3 is CASSQAKAGGPGNTIYF. As DNA, the CDR3 is TGCGCCAGCAGCCAAGCGAAGGCAGGGGGCCCTGGAAACACCATATATTTT.

A few counts support this clone. The J gene is TRBJ2-7, the V gene TRBV15, with D perhaps matching TRBD1 (6 bases). Trimming took off 0 bases at V and 2 bases at J, with 14 bases between the two ends. The V gene's germline CDR1 is LNHNV and CDR2 YYDKDF (reference sequence). The CDR3 sequence is 16 residues long. DNA for the CDR3: TGTGCCACCAGCAGAGATGGGGGCAGGGGAGCCTACGAGCAGTACTTC. Translated: CATSRDGGRGAYEQYF.

This rearrangement joins TRBV2 to TRBJ2-5; 9 bases align to TRBD2. CDR3 length equals 17 residues. Germline lookup yields CDR1 SNHLY and CDR2 FYNNEI. V shed 0 bases and J 2 bases; nucleotides not matched to a gene: 7. CDR3 residues: CASSEAGSSGNQETQYF. CDR3 bases: TGTGCCAGCAGTGAAGCGGGGTCTAGCGGGAATCAAGAGACCCAGTACTTC.

V is TRBV7-2 and J is TRBJ1-4; TRBD1 matches at 8 bases. The CDR3 has 15 amino acids. The V and J ends lost 1 base and 8 bases, in that order; junction bases with no gene match: 6. The germline V gene has CDR1 SGHTA and CDR2 FQGNSA. CDR3 residues: CASSLEAGGREKLFF. In DNA, the CDR3 is TGTGCCAGCAGCTTAGAGGCAGGGGGCAGGGAAAAACTGTTTTTT.

This chain uses TRBV5-4 with TRBJ1-4, with D possibly matching TRBD1 (6 bases). Trimming removed 4 bases at V and 4 bases at J, with 20 bases between. The CDR3 runs 17 residues. Germline V gene sequence: CDR1 SGHNT, CDR2 YYREEE (reference sequence). Written as DNA, the CDR3 is TGTGCCAGCAGCCCCGACGCAGGAGGACAGAATAATGAAAAACTGTTTTTT. It translates to CASSPDAGGQNNEKLFF.

This clone has just a few counts. This chain connects TRBV6-1 to TRBJ2-1; 9 positions match TRBD2. CDR3 length: 15 amino acids. Germline V CDR1 and CDR2: MNHNS, SASEGT. With V trimmed by 6 bases and J by 7 bases, 10 bases remained unmatched. The CDR3 DNA follows: TGTGCCAGCAGAGTACTTAGCGGGAGTAGGAATGAGCAGTTCTTC. This translates into CASRVLSGSRNEQFF.

V gene TRBV6-6 combines with J gene TRBJ1-2, with a weak D call TRBD1 (5 bases). The germline gives CDR1 MNHNY, CDR2 SVGAGI (reference sequence). The CDR3 length is 14 residues. V was trimmed by 6 bases and J by 5 bases, leaving 16 bases between them. CDR3 amino acids: CASRRDGSGYGYTF. CDR3 DNA sequence: TGTGCCAGCAGACGGGACGGGAGCGGATATGGCTACACCTTC.

This clone occurred many times. V usage is TRBV2 and J usage is TRBJ1-1; D uncertain. V lost 4 bases, J lost 4 bases, and 10 bases lay in between. CDR3 length: 13 residues. The germline gives CDR1 SNHLY, CDR2 FYNNEI. CDR3 sequence (DNA): TGTGCCAGCAGTGGGGGTGACTCCACTGAAGCTTTCTTT. This sequence encodes CASSGGDSTEAFF.

This sequence joins TRBV7-9 and TRBJ2-5; 10 bases map to TRBD1. The CDR3 has 15 amino acids. Germline V gene lookup returns CDR1 SEHNR and CDR2 FQNEAQ (reference sequence). V lost 2 bases to trimming and J lost 5 bases; unmatched junction nucleotides: 5. In nucleotides, the CDR3 is TGTGCCAGCAGCTTACGACAGGGGGCAGCGGAGACCCAGTACTTC. Amino acid sequence: CASSLRQGAAETQYF.

On this clone: Other DNA sequences in this specimen translate into the identical CDR3. This rearrangement joins TRBV5-8 to TRBJ2-7; D is ambiguous. The CDR3 loop spans 12 amino acids. Trimming shortened V by 0 bases and J by 4 bases, and 5 bases separated the two germline ends. Germline CDR1 reads SGHTS; CDR2 reads YDEGEE. CDR3 residues: CASSLGRYEQYF. In nucleotides, the CDR3 is TGTGCCAGCAGCTTGGGACGATACGAGCAGTACTTC.

The chain carries TRBV5-4 and TRBJ2-1, with TRBD2 identical over 11 bases. There are 16 residues in the CDR3. The germline V gene encodes CDR1 SGHNT and CDR2 YYREEE (reference sequence). With V trimmed by 4 bases and J by 0 bases, 3 bases remained unmatched. DNA of the CDR3: TGTGCCAGCAGCAACGGGACTAGCGGCTCCTACAATGAGCAGTTCTTC. Its translation: CASSNGTSGSYNEQFF.

The rearrangement links TRBV29-1 to TRBJ2-7; 9 positions match TRBD2. Germline loops: CDR1 SQVTM, CDR2 ANQGSEA. The CDR3 contains 15 residues. J gave up 0 bases and V 2 bases, and 5 bases lay outside the gene matches. CDR3 amino acids: CSVESATSGSYEQYF. CDR3 in DNA: TGCAGCGTTGAATCGGCGACTAGCGGCTCCTACGAGCAGTACTTC.

The gene calls are TRBV18 and TRBJ2-1; 13 bases map to TRBD2. Germline-derived CDR1 and CDR2 are KGHSH and LQKENI. Trimming took 3 bases from V and 0 from J; bases not matched to a gene: 5. The CDR3 covers 18 residues. The CDR3 reads CASSPGLAGVTSYNEQFF. CDR3 bases: TGTGCCAGCTCACCCGGACTAGCGGGGGTGACCTCCTACAATGAGCAGTTCTTC.

V gene TRBV2 combines with J gene TRBJ2-7, with 12 nucleotides matching TRBD2. Germline V gene sequence: CDR1 SNHLY, CDR2 FYNNEI. Germline trimming cut 6 bases from V and 0 bases from J; bases unmatched to any gene: 3. CDR3 length: 15 amino acids. Here the CDR3 reads CASREGLAGSYEQYF. In DNA form, the CDR3 reads TGTGCCAGCAGAGAGGGACTAGCGGGCTCCTACGAGCAGTACTTC.

Of note for this clone: One end of the junction fails to match germline, which may point to a read error. The sample holds other DNA sequences that translate to the same CDR3. Here the CDR3 reads CASSKWDRVDGELFF. In DNA form, the CDR3 reads TGTGCAAGCAGTAAATGGGACAGGGTGGACGGGGAGCTGTTTTTT. This chain uses TRBV25-1 with TRBJ2-2; 9 nucleotides agree with TRBD1. Germline CDR1 reads MGHDK; CDR2 reads SYGVNS. The CDR3 is 15 amino acids.

The chain employs TRBV27 and TRBJ2-5; D gene ambiguous. Trimming cost V 5 bases and J 0 bases, with 7 bases left between them. Germline V gene data show CDR1 as MNHEY and CDR2 as SMNVEV (reference sequence). The CDR3 spans 13 residues. CDR3 coding DNA: TGTGCCAGCAGTCCCAACTACCAAGAGACCCAGTACTTC. Amino acid sequence: CASSPNYQETQYF.

The CDR3 sequence: CASSLWSGASLDEQFF. The CDR3 region has the DNA TGTGCCAGCAGTTTATGGAGCGGGGCAAGCCTTGATGAGCAGTTCTTC. The genes are TRBV28 and TRBJ2-1, with 7 bases matching TRBD2. CDR3 size: 16 residues. V shed 0 bases, J shed 8 bases, and the junction held 10 bases outside the gene matches. Germline loops: CDR1 MDHEN, CDR2 SYDVKM.

This chain links TRBV29-1 with TRBJ2-7; D is possibly TRBD2 (6 bases). The CDR3 length is 12 residues. The germline CDR1 and CDR2 sequences are SQVTM and ANQGSEA. V shed 7 bases and J shed 3 bases, with 13 bases lying between them. CDR3 nucleotides: TGCAGCGCGGGGAGGCCTGGCTACGAGCAGTACTTC. It encodes CSAGRPGYEQYF.

The chain has TRBV28 and TRBJ1-2, with 8 bases identical to TRBD1. The CDR3 totals 14 residues. CDR1 is MDHEN, CDR2 SYDVKM, per germline. Trimming took 6 bases from V and 4 from J; bases not matched to a gene: 7. CDR3 in DNA: TGTGCCAGCAGACTACAGGGGGGCCCCTATGGCTACACCTTC. Its translation: CASRLQGGPYGYTF.

V is TRBV7-8 and J is TRBJ2-7; the D is unclear. This CDR3 is built from 14 residues. Germline assignment: CDR1 SGHVS and CDR2 FQNEAQ. The V end lost 2 bases, the J end lost 1 base, and 9 bases lay between the germline ends. The CDR3 DNA reads TGTGCCAGCAGCTTAAACCGGCAGTCCTACGAGCAGTACTTC. Encoded protein: CASSLNRQSYEQYF. The full variable domain, its missing parts supplied by reference TRBV7-8 and TRBJ2-7, is GAGVSQSPRYKVAKRGQDVALRCDPISGHVSLFWYQQALGQGPEFLTYFQNEAQLDKSGLPSDRFFAERPEGSVSTLKIQRTQQEDSAVYLCASSLNRQSYEQYFGPGTRLTVT.

This chain's CDR3 is CASSLVHGQGAFHEKLFF. The CDR3 DNA reads TGCGCCAGCAGCTTGGTCCATGGACAGGGGGCCTTTCATGAAAAACTGTTTTTT. The chain uses TRBV5-1 and TRBJ1-4, with TRBD1 matching 11 bases. J lost 6 bases, V lost 0 bases, and 10 bases had no gene match. The CDR3 has 18 amino acids. Germline V lookup: CDR1 SGHRS, CDR2 YFSETQ.

J is TRBJ1-5 and V is TRBV18, with no clear D. V dropped 3 bases and J dropped 0 bases, with 6 bases sitting between them. The germline V gene has CDR1 KGHSH and CDR2 LQKENI. The CDR3 has 14 amino acids. The CDR3 DNA reads TGTGCCAGCTCACCTGAGGGTAGCAATCAGCCCCAGCATTTT. It specifies CASSPEGSNQPQHF.

As to this clone: An end of the junction does not agree with germline; a read error may underlie this. The chain couples TRBV29-1 to TRBJ2-5, with D tentatively TRBD1 (5 bases). Germline loops: CDR1 SQVTM, CDR2 ANQGSEA. The CDR3 has 12 residues. CDR3 bases: TGCATCGTTGGGGCTCGCGGAGAGACCCAGTACTTC. It codes for CIVGARGETQYF. The whole variable domain, remainder taken from reference TRBV29-1 and TRBJ2-5, is SAVISQKPSRDICQRGTSLTIQCQVDSQVTMMFWYRQQPGQSLTLIATANQGSEATYESGFVIDKFPISRPNLTFSTLTVSNMSPEDSSIYLCIVGARGETQYFGPGTRLLVL.

V usage is TRBV7-2 and J usage is TRBJ1-3; tentative D call: TRBD1 (5 bases). Germline CDR1 is SGHTA and CDR2 is FQGNSA. The germline V and J ends were trimmed by 11 bases and 4 bases, with 18 bases remaining between them. The CDR3 is 14 amino acids. CDR3 loop: CAVRTTGTGNTIYF. The CDR3 bases are TGTGCCGTCAGAACTACCGGGACCGGAAACACCATATATTTT.

This clone was seen many times. The sample holds other DNA sequences that translate to the same CDR3. The chain is built from TRBV6-1 and TRBJ2-5; 10 bases agree with TRBD1. The junction had 6 bases not matched to a gene; V was cut back by 1 base and J by 4 bases. The CDR3 has 16 residues. Germline V gene sequence: CDR1 MNHNS, CDR2 SASEGT. The CDR3 loop is CASSEVEGTGVETQYF. The CDR3 bases are TGTGCCAGCAGTGAAGTTGAGGGGACAGGGGTAGAGACCCAGTACTTC.

This clone has only one observation. J is TRBJ1-5 and V is TRBV30; possibly TRBD1 for D (5 bases). The V gene's germline CDR1 is GTSNPN and CDR2 SVGIG (reference sequence). Trimming removed 0 bases at V and 4 bases at J, with 13 bases between. The CDR3 is made up of 15 amino acids. The CDR3 sequence is CAWSVRGRGNQPQHF. CDR3 nucleotide sequence: TGTGCCTGGAGTGTACGGGGACGTGGGAATCAGCCCCAGCATTTT.

V and J are TRBV18 and TRBJ1-1; 7 bases are shared with TRBD1. The V and J ends lost 3 bases and 4 bases, in that order; junction bases with no gene match: 8. Germline V lookup: CDR1 KGHSH, CDR2 LQKENI. The CDR3 has 15 amino acids. The CDR3 spells CASSPRQGMSTEAFF. Written as DNA, the CDR3 is TGTGCCAGCTCACCCCGACAGGGTATGAGCACTGAAGCTTTCTTT. Looking up the rest from reference TRBV18 and TRBJ1-1 gives the full variable domain: NAGVMQNPRHLVRRRGQEARLRCSPMKGHSHVYWYRQLPEEGLKFMVYLQKENIIDESGMPKERFSAEFPKEGPSILRIQQVVRGDSAAYFCASSPRQGMSTEAFFGQGTRLTVV.